This entry describes one T cell receptor (beta chain). This clonotype was picked up many times. Its antigen is currently not known. Base-call qualities are not available, and no considerably larger clone is one nucleotide away. Trimming costs V 4 bases and J 0 bases, and their ends lie 13 bases apart. For CDR1 and CDR2, the germline V gene (reference sequence) lists DFQATT and SNEGSKA. The CDR3 spans 14 residues, from the cysteine through the phenylalanine. This entry keeps only the CDR3 DNA: 42 bases, framed from base 1. The source of the sample is a study of T-cell reconstitution after alpha-beta-depleted transplantation in children (dated by TCRdb to 2016 to 2018). General notes on the study: Using TCR repertoire profiling, the study followed T-cell immune reconstitution in a quantitative way in children after TCRalphabeta/CD19-depleted allogeneic hematopoietic cell transplantation.

Receptor libraries were prepared by PCR. These reads were obtained on an Illumina HiSeq 2500. TCR library preparation used molecular barcoding, with unique molecular identifiers applied to normalize quantification of the TCRbeta repertoire. The public reads were reanalyzed by TCRdb: fastp trimming at Q25, MiXCR alignment, in-frame beta chains only. Every entry covers one CDR3 protein and lists the most common genes and DNA from its rows. This sample lists 550,000 to 800,000 distinct CDR3 sequences; around 13% were detected once. The ten biggest clones cover 0.79% of the sample. Study-level results and caveats: About two months after transplant, the apparently early recovery of alphabetaT-cell counts reportedly depended on just several hundred clones that had expanded rapidly and came from non-depleted graft cells. Over the following months the frequencies of hyperexpanded clones went down, and after one year T-cell counts and TCRbeta diversity were mostly credited to newly produced T cells. In some patients, high TCRbeta diversity at day 60 was attributed to recipient T cells and intrathymic progenitors that had survived conditioning.

The sample's treatment or condition label, decoded: allogeneic hematopoietic cell transplantation with graft depleted of TCRalphabeta T cells and CD19 B cells. TCRalphabeta/CD19-depleted allogeneic hematopoietic cell grafts were given to the transplant recipients, all of whom were children. The sequenced sample was PBMCs, obtained before TCRalphabeta/CD19-depleted stem cell transplant. This clonotype was obtained from a girl aged 2-15 years with congenital amegakaryocytic thrombocytopenia, due to receive a stem cell transplant. The V gene is TRBV20-1 and the J gene is TRBJ2-7; TRBD1 is a weak D gene call, 6 bases matching. The CDR3 sequence is CSAKDRKNSYEQYF. The DNA is as follows: TGCAGTGCTAAGGACAGAAAGAACTCCTACGAGCAGTACTTC.